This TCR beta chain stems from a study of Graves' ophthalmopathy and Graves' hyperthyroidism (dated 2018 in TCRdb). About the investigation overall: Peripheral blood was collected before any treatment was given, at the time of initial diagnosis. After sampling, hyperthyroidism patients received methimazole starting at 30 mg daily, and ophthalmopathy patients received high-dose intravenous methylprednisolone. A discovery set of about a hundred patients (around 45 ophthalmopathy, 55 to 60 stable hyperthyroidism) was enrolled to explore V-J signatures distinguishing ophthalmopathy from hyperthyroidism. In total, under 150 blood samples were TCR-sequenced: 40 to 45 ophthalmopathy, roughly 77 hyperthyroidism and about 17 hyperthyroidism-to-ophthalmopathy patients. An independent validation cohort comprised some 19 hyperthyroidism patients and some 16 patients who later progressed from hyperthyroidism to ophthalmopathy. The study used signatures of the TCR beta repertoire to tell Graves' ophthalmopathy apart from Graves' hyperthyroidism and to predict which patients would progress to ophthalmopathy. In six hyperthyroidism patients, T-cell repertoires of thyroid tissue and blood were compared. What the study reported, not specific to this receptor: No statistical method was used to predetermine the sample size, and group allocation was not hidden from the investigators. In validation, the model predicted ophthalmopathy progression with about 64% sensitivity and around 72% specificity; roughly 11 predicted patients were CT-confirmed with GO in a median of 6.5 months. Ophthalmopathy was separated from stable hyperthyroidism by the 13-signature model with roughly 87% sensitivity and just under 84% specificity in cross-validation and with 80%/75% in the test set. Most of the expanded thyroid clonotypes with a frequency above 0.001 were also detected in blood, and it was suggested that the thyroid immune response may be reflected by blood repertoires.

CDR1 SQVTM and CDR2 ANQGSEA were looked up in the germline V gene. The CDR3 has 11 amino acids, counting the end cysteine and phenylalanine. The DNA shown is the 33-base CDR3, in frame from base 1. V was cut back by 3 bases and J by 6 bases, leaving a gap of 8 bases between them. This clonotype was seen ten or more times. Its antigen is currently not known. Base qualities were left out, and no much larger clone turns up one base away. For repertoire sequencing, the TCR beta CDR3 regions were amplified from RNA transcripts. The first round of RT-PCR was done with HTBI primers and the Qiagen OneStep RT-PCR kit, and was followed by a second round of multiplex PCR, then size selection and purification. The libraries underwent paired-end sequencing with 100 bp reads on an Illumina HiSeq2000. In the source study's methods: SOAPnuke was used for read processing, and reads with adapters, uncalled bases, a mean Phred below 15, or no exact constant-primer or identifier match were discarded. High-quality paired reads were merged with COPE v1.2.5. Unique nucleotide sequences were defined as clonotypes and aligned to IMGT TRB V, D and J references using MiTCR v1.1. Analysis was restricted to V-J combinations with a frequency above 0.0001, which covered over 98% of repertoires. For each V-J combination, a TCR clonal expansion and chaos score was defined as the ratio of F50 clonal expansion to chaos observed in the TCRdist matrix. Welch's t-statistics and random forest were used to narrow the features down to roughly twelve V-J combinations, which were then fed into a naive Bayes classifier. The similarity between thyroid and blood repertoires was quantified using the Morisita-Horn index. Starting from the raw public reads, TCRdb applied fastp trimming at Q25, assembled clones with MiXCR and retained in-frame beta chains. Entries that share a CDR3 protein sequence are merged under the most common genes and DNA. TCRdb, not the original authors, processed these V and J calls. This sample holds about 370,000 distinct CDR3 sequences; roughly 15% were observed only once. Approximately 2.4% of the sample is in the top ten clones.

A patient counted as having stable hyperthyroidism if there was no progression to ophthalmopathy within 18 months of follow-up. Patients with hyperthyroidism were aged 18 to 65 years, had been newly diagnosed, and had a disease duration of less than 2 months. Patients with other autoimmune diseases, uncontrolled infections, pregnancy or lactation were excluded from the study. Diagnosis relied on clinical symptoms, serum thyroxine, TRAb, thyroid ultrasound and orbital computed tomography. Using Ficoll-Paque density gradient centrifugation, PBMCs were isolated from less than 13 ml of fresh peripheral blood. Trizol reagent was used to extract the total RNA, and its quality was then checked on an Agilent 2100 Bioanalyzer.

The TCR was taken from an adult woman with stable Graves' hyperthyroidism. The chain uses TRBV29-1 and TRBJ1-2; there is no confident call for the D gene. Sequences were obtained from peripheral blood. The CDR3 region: CSVDSYNGYTF. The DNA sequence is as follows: TGCAGCGTTGACTCTTACAATGGCTACACCTTC.